This T cell receptor beta chain derives from a study of shared clonotypes between healthy human individuals. Background on the study: The people who gave samples were two women and three men aged 18 to 49. Each donor had three CD4 naive, three CD4 memory, two CD8 naive and one CD8 memory plate.

Some clones are missing from TCRdb's copy, which holds only in-frame ones; the method was immunoSEQ multiplex PCR. This sample has 2 million to 3 million clones, with 93% found just once. The germline gives CDR1 SGDLS, CDR2 YYNGEE. The V and J ends lost 4 bases and 3 bases respectively, with 19 bases between them. The CDR3 totals 16 residues. Material for sequencing was naive CD4+ T cells from PBMCs. Noted subset: CD45RA+ positively selected. The rearrangement uses TRBV9 and TRBJ2-5; a weak D match, TRBD1 (5 bases). This TCR came from a man aged 18-30 years in good health. Some clones in this sample may be carry-over from other donors' samples. The CDR3 is CASSLGRPALKETQYF. In DNA, the CDR3 is TGTGCCAGCAGCCTGGGGCGGCCGGCTTTAAAAGAGACCCAGTACTTC.